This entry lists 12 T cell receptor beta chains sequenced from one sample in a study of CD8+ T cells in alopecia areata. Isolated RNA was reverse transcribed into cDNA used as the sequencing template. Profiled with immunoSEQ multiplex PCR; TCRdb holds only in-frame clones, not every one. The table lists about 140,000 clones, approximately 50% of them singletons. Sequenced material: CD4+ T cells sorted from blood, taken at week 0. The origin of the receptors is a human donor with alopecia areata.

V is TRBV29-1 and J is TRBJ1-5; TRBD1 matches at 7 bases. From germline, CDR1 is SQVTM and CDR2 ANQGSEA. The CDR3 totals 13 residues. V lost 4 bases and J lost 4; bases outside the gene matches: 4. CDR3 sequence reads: CSVAGGRNQPQHF. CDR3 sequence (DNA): TGCAGCGTTGCAGGGGGAAGAAATCAGCCCCAGCATTTT.

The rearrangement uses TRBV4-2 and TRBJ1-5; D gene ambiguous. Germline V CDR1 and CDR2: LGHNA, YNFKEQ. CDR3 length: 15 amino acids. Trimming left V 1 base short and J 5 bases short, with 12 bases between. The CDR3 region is CASSQVLSVDQPQHF. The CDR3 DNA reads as TGTGCCAGCAGCCAAGTATTGTCGGTGGATCAGCCCCAGCATTTT.

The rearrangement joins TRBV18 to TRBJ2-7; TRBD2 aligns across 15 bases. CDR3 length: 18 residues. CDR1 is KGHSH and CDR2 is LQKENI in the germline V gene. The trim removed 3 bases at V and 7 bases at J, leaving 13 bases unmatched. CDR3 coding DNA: TGTGCCAGCTCACCGGTGCTCTTAAGGACTAGCGGGAGGGATGAGCAGTACTTC. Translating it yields CASSPVLLRTSGRDEQYF.

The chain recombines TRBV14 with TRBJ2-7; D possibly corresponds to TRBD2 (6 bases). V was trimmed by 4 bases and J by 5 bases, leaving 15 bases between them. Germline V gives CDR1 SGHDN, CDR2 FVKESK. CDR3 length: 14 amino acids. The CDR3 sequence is CASSRDWSRDEQYF. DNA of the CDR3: TGTGCCAGCAGCCGGGACTGGAGTAGGGACGAGCAGTACTTC.

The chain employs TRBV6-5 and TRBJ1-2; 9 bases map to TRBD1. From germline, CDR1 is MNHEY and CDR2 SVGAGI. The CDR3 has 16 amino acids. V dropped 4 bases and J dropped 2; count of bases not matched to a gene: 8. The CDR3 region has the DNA TGTGCCAGCAGTTCCATCACAGGGGGCGAAAACTATGGCTACACCTTC. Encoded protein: CASSSITGGENYGYTF.

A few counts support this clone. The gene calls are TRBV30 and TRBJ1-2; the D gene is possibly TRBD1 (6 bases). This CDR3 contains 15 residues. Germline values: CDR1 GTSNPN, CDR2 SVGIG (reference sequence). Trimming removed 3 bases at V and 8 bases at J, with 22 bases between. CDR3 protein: CAWSVTDRTGRGYTF. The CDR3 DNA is TGTGCCTGGAGCGTAACAGACAGGACGGGGAGGGGCTACACCTTC.

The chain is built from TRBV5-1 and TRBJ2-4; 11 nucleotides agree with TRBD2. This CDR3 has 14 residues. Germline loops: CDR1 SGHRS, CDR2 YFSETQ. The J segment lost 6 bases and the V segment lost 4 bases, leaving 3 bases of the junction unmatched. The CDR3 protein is CASSPGTSGNIQYF. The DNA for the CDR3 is TGCGCCAGCAGCCCCGGGACTAGCGGAAACATTCAGTACTTC.

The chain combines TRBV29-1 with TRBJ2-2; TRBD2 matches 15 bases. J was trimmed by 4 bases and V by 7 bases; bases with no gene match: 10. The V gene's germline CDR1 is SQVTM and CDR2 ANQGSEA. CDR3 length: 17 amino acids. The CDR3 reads CSARGLAGGPGTGELFF. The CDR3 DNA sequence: TGCAGCGCCCGAGGACTAGCGGGAGGGCCTGGCACCGGGGAGCTGTTTTTT.

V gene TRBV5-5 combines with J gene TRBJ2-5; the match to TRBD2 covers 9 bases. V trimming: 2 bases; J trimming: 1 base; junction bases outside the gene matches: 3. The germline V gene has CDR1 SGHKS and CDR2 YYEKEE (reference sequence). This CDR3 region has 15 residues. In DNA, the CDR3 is TGTGCCAGCAGCTTTGGAGCGGGAGGCCAAGAGACCCAGTACTTC. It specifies CASSFGAGGQETQYF.

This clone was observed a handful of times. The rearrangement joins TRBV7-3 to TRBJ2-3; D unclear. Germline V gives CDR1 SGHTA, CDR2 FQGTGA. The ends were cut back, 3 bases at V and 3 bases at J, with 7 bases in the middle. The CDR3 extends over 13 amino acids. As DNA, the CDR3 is TGTGCCAGCAGCTTTTCCTCTACAGATACGCAGTATTTT. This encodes CASSFSSTDTQYF.

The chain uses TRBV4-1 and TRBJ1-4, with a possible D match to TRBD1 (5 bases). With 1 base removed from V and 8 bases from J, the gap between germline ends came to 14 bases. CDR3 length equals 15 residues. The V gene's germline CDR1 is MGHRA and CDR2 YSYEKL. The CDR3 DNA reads TGCGCCAGCAGCCAAGGGGCGCAGGGCAGGGAAAAACTGTTTTTT. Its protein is CASSQGAQGREKLFF.

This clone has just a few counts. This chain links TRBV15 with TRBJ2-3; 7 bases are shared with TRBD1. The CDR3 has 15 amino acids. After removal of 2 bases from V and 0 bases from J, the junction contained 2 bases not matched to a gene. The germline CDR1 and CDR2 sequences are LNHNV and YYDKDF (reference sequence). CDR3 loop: CATSRRDRSTDTQYF. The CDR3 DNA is TGTGCCACCAGCAGAAGGGACAGAAGCACAGATACGCAGTATTTT.